This TCR beta chain comes out of a study of blood T cell repertoires in COVID-19. The CDR3 sequence is 14 residues long. CDR1 is MDHEN and CDR2 is SYDVKM in the germline V gene. The V segment lost 5 bases and the J segment 8 bases; nucleotides outside the gene matches: 8. TCRdb keeps only in-frame clones here, not all; method: immunoSEQ multiplex PCR. The table records approximately 46,000 clones, more than 75% of them present only once. This chain joins TRBV28 and TRBJ1-4; 7 positions agree with TRBD1. Sequences were obtained from peripheral blood. The clonotype comes from a woman in her seventies in a cohort sampled during active COVID-19. CDR3 amino acids: CASSRGQIGEKLFF. DNA for the CDR3: TGTGCCAGCAGTAGGGGACAGATAGGGGAAAAACTGTTTTTT.